A single sample gave rise to the 5 T cell receptor beta chains below, sequenced in a study of early T cells in non-severe SARS-CoV-2 infection. MiXCR, run by TCRdb on the 5' RACE reads, gives a single entry per CDR3 protein. The sample consists of around 63,000 distinct CDR3 sequences, 5.9% of them appearing once. The source was whole blood, collected at baseline. Receptor source: an adult who was a healthcare worker with PCR-confirmed SARS-CoV-2 infection or an uninfected control (not recorded which).

This clonotype was observed at least ten times. The chain recombines TRBV4-2 with TRBJ2-6; D may be TRBD1 or TRBD2 (5 bases each). The germline gives CDR1 LGHNA, CDR2 YNFKEQ. The CDR3 has 18 amino acids. The V and J ends lost 1 base and 1 base respectively, with 14 bases between them. CDR3 protein: CASSQAQGRTSGANVLTF. The CDR3 nucleotides read TGTGCCAGCAGCCAAGCCCAGGGTAGGACTTCTGGGGCCAACGTCCTGACTTTC.

The table lists this clonotype with a few counts. The chain has TRBV6-1 and TRBJ2-3; perhaps TRBD2 as D (5 bases). With 2 bases removed from V and 2 bases from J, the gap between germline ends came to 11 bases. The CDR3 is 15 residues long. Germline loops: CDR1 MNHNS, CDR2 SASEGT. The CDR3 DNA reads TGTGCCAGCAGTGAAATAGCGTACTCCACAGATACGCAGTATTTT. Protein product: CASSEIAYSTDTQYF.

V gene TRBV5-1 combines with J gene TRBJ2-7, with D possibly being TRBD2 (6 bases). The CDR3 runs 14 residues. Looked up from germline, CDR1 is SGHRS and CDR2 is YFSETQ. Between the trimmed V and J ends, which lost 2 bases and 2 bases, there was a span of 11 bases. The CDR3 loop reads CASSFSGEPYEQYF. The CDR3 coding sequence is TGCGCCAGCAGCTTCTCGGGAGAGCCCTACGAGCAGTACTTC.

This clonotype came up many times. This chain connects TRBV29-1 to TRBJ2-5; 9 bases fit TRBD1. The V gene end was trimmed by 6 bases and the J gene end by 2 bases; junction bases not matched to a gene: 1. This CDR3 is built from 12 residues. Germline-derived CDR1 and CDR2 are SQVTM and ANQGSEA. DNA of the CDR3: TGCAGCGTCGGACAGGGGCAAGAGACCCAGTACTTC. Encoded protein: CSVGQGQETQYF.

This clonotype was recorded at least ten times. The V gene is TRBV9, the J gene TRBJ2-1, with TRBD2 identical over 10 bases. There are 15 residues in the CDR3. CDR1 is SGDLS, CDR2 YYNGEE, per germline. J lost 7 bases, V lost 0 bases, and 4 bases had no gene match. The DNA of the CDR3 is TGTGCCAGCAGCGTAGGTGATAGCGGGAGGAATGAGCAGTTCTTC. Residues: CASSVGDSGRNEQFF.